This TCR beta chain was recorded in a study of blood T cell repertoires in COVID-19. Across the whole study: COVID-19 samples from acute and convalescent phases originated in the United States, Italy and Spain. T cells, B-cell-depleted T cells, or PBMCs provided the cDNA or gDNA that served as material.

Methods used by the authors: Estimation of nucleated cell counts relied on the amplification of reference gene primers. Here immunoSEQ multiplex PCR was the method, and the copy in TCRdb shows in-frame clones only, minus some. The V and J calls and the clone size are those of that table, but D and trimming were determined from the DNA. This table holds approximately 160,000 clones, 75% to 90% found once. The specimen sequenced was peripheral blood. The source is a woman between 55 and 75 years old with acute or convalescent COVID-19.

The CDR3 region is CASSSPTRPDTQYF. In DNA form, the CDR3 reads TGCGCCAGCAGCTCGCCGACTAGACCAGATACGCAGTATTTT. This chain uses TRBV5-1 with TRBJ2-3, with a possible D match to TRBD2 (6 bases). The ends were cut back, 3 bases at V and 4 bases at J, with 12 bases in the middle. The germline V gene encodes CDR1 SGHRS and CDR2 YFSETQ. The CDR3 consists of 14 residues.